This T cell receptor (beta chain) was retrieved from a study of tumor-infiltrating lymphocytes in primary liver carcinoma. The CDR3 length is 11 residues. The V end was cut by 5 bases, the J end by 6 bases, with 9 bases between. Per the germline V gene, CDR1 is SGHDT and CDR2 is YYEEEE. RNA isolated from unsorted whole blood supplied the blood RNA, with germline DNA also extracted. The researchers produced TCR beta cDNA from 500 to 550 ng total RNA with a constant-region primer. Libraries of TCR beta came from three nested multiplex PCR rounds with slightly modified ARM-PCR. The first two PCR rounds used TRBV1-TRBV30 primers with a Cbeta primer, 10 cycles each. TCRdb re-derived calls from the multiplex PCR reads in MiXCR, one entry per CDR3 protein. The table records almost 200,000 distinct CDR3 sequences, almost 65% of them present only once.

Input material: peripheral blood. The source of this sequence is a woman between 55 and 75 years old with primary liver carcinoma and hepatitis B virus infection. The genes are TRBV5-6 and TRBJ2-7; D may be TRBD2 (5 bases). CDR3 protein: CASSEGSEQYF. CDR3 sequence (DNA): TGTGCCAGCAGTGAAGGGAGCGAGCAGTACTTC. The variable domain in full, completed from reference TRBV5-6 and TRBJ2-7, reads DAGVTQSPTHLIKTRGQQVTLRCSPKSGHDTVSWYQQALGQGPQFIFQYYEEEERQRGNFPDRFSGHQFPNYSSELNVNALLLGDSALYLCASSEGSEQYFGPGTRLTVT.